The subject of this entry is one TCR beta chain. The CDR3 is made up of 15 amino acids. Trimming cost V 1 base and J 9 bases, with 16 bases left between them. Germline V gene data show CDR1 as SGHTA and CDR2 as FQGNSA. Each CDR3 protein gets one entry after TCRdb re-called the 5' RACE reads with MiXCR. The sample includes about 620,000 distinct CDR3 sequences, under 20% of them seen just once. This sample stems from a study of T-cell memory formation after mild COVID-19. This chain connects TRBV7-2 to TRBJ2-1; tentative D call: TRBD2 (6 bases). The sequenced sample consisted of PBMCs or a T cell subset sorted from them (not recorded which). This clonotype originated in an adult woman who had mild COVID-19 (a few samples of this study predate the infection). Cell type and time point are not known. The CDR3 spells CASSLDFTGRGEQFF. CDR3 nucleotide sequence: TGTGCCAGCAGCTTAGATTTTACCGGGAGAGGTGAGCAGTTCTTC.